These 26 T cell receptor beta chains were all obtained from the same sample, sequenced in a study of T cells in Graves' hyperthyroidism and ophthalmopathy. Amplification of TCR beta CDR3 regions was performed using RNA transcripts as template. The HTBI primer set served for first-round RT-PCR of the TCR CDR3. Using its own MiXCR run on the multiplex PCR reads, TCRdb lists one record per CDR3 protein. Of hundreds of thousands of distinct CDR3 sequences listed, approximately 21% were seen once; the top ten hold around 60%. The sample consisted of blood. All receptors derive from a man aged 25 to 40 with Graves' ophthalmopathy.

This clonotype occurred many times. The chain has TRBV11-1 and TRBJ2-1; 7 bases fit TRBD2. Germline trimming cut 3 bases from V and 12 bases from J; bases unmatched to any gene: 5. Germline CDR1 reads SGHAT; CDR2 reads FQDESV (reference sequence). The CDR3 sequence is 12 residues long. CDR3 DNA sequence: TGTGCCAGCAGCTTTTTCCGGGAGGCGCAGTTCTTC. Protein: CASSFFREAQFF.

This chain connects TRBV20-1 to TRBJ2-3; D is undetermined. The CDR3 covers 13 residues. Per germline, CDR1 DFQATT and CDR2 SNEGSKA (reference sequence). V gave up 2 bases and J gave up 2 bases, with 8 bases separating them. CDR3 coding DNA: TGCAGTGCTAGAATTCATACCACAGATACGCAGTATTTT. It encodes CSARIHTTDTQYF.

The gene calls are TRBV7-9 and TRBJ1-2, with 9 bases that match TRBD1. V trimming: 2 bases; J trimming: 8 bases; junction bases outside the gene matches: 9. Germline V lookup: CDR1 SEHNR, CDR2 FQNEAQ (reference sequence). There are 15 residues in the CDR3. This chain's CDR3 is CASSLTGGPLGGYTF. The DNA of the CDR3 is TGTGCCAGCAGCTTAACAGGGGGCCCGCTGGGAGGCTACACCTTC. The full variable domain, with the rest looked up from reference TRBV7-9 and TRBJ1-2, is DTGVSQNPRHKITKRGQNVTFRCDPISEHNRLYWYRQTLGQGPEFLTYFQNEAQLEKSRLLSDRFSAERPKGSFSTLEIQRTEQGDSAMYLCASSLTGGPLGGYTFGSGTRLTVV.

Concerning this clonotype: Mismatch with germline at one junction end may stem from a read error. The chain links TRBV2 to TRBJ2-3; D not certain. The CDR3 length is 11 residues. Germline CDR1 and CDR2: SNHLY and FYNNEI. Here the CDR3 reads CASISTDTQYF. DNA of the CDR3: TGTGCCAGCATTAGCACGGATACGCAGTATTTT.

The chain has TRBV6-2 or TRBV6-3 and TRBJ1-5, with D maybe TRBD1 (6 bases). Germline CDR1 and CDR2: MNHEY and SVGEGT. The CDR3 has 14 amino acids. The ends were cut back, 7 bases at V and 7 bases at J, with 17 bases in the middle. The CDR3 DNA follows: TGTGCCAGCAACCCGTCAGGGGTCTGGCAGCCCCAGCATTTT. Amino acid sequence: CASNPSGVWQPQHF.

This clonotype was seen a handful of times. This chain links TRBV7-9 with TRBJ1-2; perhaps TRBD1 as D (6 bases). Trimming took 6 bases from V and 4 from J, leaving 12 bases between them. This CDR3 comprises 13 residues. Germline CDR1 SEHNR, CDR2 FQNEAQ (reference sequence). For the CDR3, the DNA is TGTGCCAGCAGTTCGGGACAAATCTATGGCTACACCTTC. This gives the protein CASSSGQIYGYTF. Drawing the rest from reference TRBV7-9 and TRBJ1-2, the complete variable domain is DTGVSQNPRHKITKRGQNVTFRCDPISEHNRLYWYRQTLGQGPEFLTYFQNEAQLEKSRLLSDRFSAERPKGSFSTLEIQRTEQGDSAMYLCASSSGQIYGYTFGSGTRLTVV.

This clonotype appeared a few times. V is TRBV30 and J is TRBJ1-6; 8 bases match TRBD1. CDR1 is GTSNPN, CDR2 SVGIG, per germline (reference sequence). Trimming took 1 base from V and 10 from J; bases not matched to a gene: 6. The CDR3 runs 14 residues. In nucleotides, the CDR3 is TGTGCCTGGAGTGACAGGGGGTTCGGGTCACCCCTCCACTTT. Translation gives CAWSDRGFGSPLHF.

This clonotype was seen many times. The V call is TRBV28, the J call TRBJ1-1, with 9 bases lining up with TRBD1. CDR1 is MDHEN and CDR2 is SYDVKM in the germline V gene. With 2 bases clipped from V and 4 bases from J, the junction kept 5 bases outside the gene matches. This CDR3 contains 15 residues. CDR3 sequence: CASSLGQGKGTEAFF. The CDR3 bases are TGTGCCAGCAGTTTAGGACAGGGGAAAGGCACTGAAGCTTTCTTT. Full variable domain (outside the CDR3, taken from reference TRBV28 and TRBJ1-1): DVKVTQSSRYLVKRTGEKVFLECVQDMDHENMFWYRQDPGLGLRLIYFSYDVKMKEKGDIPEGYSVSREKKERFSLILESASTNQTSMYLCASSLGQGKGTEAFFGQGTRLTVV.

The chain uses TRBV2 and TRBJ1-2; D is unresolved. The CDR3 has 10 residues. CDR1 and CDR2 from the germline V gene are SNHLY and FYNNEI. The V gene lost 4 bases and the J gene lost 8 bases, with 5 bases spanning the gap. The CDR3 here is CASSGTGYTF. The DNA of the CDR3 is TGTGCCAGCAGTGGGACCGGCTACACCTTC.

The CDR3 region has the DNA TGCAGCACCCGGGACAGGGGGCTTGAAAAACTGTTTTTT. It yields the protein CSTRDRGLEKLFF. This chain links TRBV29-1 with TRBJ1-4; 12 nucleotides match TRBD1. The germline CDR1 and CDR2 sequences are SQVTM and ANQGSEA. The CDR3 loop spans 13 amino acids. V shed 8 bases and J 7 bases; nucleotides not matched to a gene: 5.

This clonotype was picked up a small number of times. This sequence joins TRBV7-6 and TRBJ2-3; TRBD2 matches 10 bases. The CDR3 totals 16 residues. CDR1 and CDR2 (germline): SGHVS, FNYEAQ. The trim removed 1 base at V and 5 bases at J, leaving 6 bases unmatched. CDR3 region: CASSLEVAGGIDTQYF. CDR3 nucleotides: TGTGCCAGCAGCTTAGAGGTAGCGGGAGGTATAGATACGCAGTATTTT.

This clonotype has just a few counts. The chain links TRBV7-2 to TRBJ1-2; 7 bases match TRBD1. The CDR3 is 15 residues long. V was pared by 7 bases and J by 5 bases, with 13 bases of the junction left unmatched. The germline CDR1 and CDR2 sequences are SGHTA and FQGNSA. The CDR3: CASTQSVGTDYGYTF. The CDR3 DNA is TGTGCCAGCACCCAATCAGTGGGGACAGATTATGGCTACACCTTC.

The V and J genes are TRBV19 and TRBJ2-1; TRBD1 matches at 9 bases. V dropped 6 bases and J dropped 0; count of bases not matched to a gene: 3. Germline CDR1 LNHDA, CDR2 SQIVND (reference sequence). The CDR3 runs to 15 residues. The CDR3 DNA reads TGTGCCAGTAGCGACAGGGGGAGCTCCTACAATGAGCAGTTCTTC. This translates into CASSDRGSSYNEQFF.

In its sample, this clonotype was seen many times. The rearrangement links TRBV11-2 to TRBJ2-3, with 8 bases aligning to TRBD2. Per the germline V gene, CDR1 is SGHAT and CDR2 is FQNNGV. The CDR3 length is 16 residues. Germline trimming cut 1 base from V and 2 bases from J; bases unmatched to any gene: 5. CDR3 nucleotide sequence: TGTGCCAGCAGCTTAGTAGGCGGGAGGACCACAGATACGCAGTATTTT. Its translation: CASSLVGGRTTDTQYF.

The gene calls are TRBV20-1 and TRBJ2-7; 7 nucleotides match TRBD2. V trimming: 2 bases; J trimming: 5 bases; junction bases outside the gene matches: 12. The CDR3 consists of 15 residues. Germline CDR1 and CDR2: DFQATT and SNEGSKA (reference sequence). The CDR3 spells CSARPLPGGINEQYF. CDR3 nucleotides: TGCAGTGCTAGACCCCTACCGGGAGGAATCAACGAGCAGTACTTC.

This clonotype was detected many times. The chain is built from TRBV3-1 and TRBJ2-1; 12 bases match TRBD2. V was pared by 4 bases and J by 5 bases, with 3 bases of the junction left unmatched. Germline lookup yields CDR1 LGHDT and CDR2 YNNKEL (reference sequence). The CDR3 totals 15 residues. This CDR3 is CASSRTSGNNNEQFF. In nucleotides, the CDR3 is TGTGCCAGCAGCCGGACTAGCGGGAATAACAATGAGCAGTTCTTC.

With respect to this clonotype: The junction and the germline gene differ at one end; a read error may be behind it. J is TRBJ1-5 and V is TRBV6-2 or TRBV6-3, with D maybe TRBD1 (6 bases). Germline V gene lookup returns CDR1 MNHEY and CDR2 SVGEGT. CDR3 length: 14 amino acids. The CDR3 nucleotides are TGTACCAGCACCTTGTCAGGGGCGCGGCAGCCCCAGCATTTT. Translation: CTSTLSGARQPQHF.

This clonotype has just a few counts. The chain uses TRBV12-3 or TRBV12-4 and TRBJ1-2; 10 bases line up with TRBD1. V lost 5 bases, J lost 4 bases, and 10 bases stayed unmatched. CDR3 length equals 16 residues. This CDR3 is CASSPKGQGMGYGYTF. The CDR3 DNA is TGTGCCAGCAGTCCAAAGGGACAGGGGATGGGCTATGGCTACACCTTC.

This clonotype was observed many times. The rearrangement joins TRBV2 to TRBJ2-3; 11 bases are a match to TRBD2. V gave up 6 bases and J gave up 10 bases; unmatched junction bases: 18. Per the germline V gene, CDR1 is SNHLY and CDR2 is FYNNEI. The CDR3 sequence is 17 residues long. CDR3 DNA sequence: TGTGCCAGCAGCCCCGGGGTAGCGGGAGGGCCCCCCTTGGCGCAGTATTTT. Translating gives CASSPGVAGGPPLAQYF.

In regard to this clonotype: A much larger clone lies one base from this, so it may be a read error. The V gene is TRBV7-2, the J gene TRBJ2-3; TRBD2 might be the D (6 bases). V gave up 4 bases and J gave up 8 bases, with 16 bases separating them. The CDR3 length is 14 residues. The germline CDR1 and CDR2 sequences are SGHTA and FQGNSA. CDR3 coding DNA: TGTGCCAGCAGCTCGGGACTCCCGGCGGGTACGCAGTATTTT. The encoded protein is CASSSGLPAGTQYF.

This clonotype was counted a few times. The V gene is TRBV10-3, the J gene TRBJ2-3; 7 positions match TRBD2. V shed 4 bases, J shed 0 bases, and the junction held 4 bases outside the gene matches. The germline V gene has CDR1 ENHRY and CDR2 SYGVKD. The CDR3 is 15 residues long. The chain's CDR3 is CAISGGRGSTDTQYF. CDR3 in DNA: TGTGCCATCAGTGGCGGGAGAGGGAGCACAGATACGCAGTATTTT.

CDR3: CARAESTDTQYF. CDR3 nucleotide sequence: TGTGCTCGCGCGGAGAGCACAGATACGCAGTATTTT. The chain links TRBV30 to TRBJ2-3; D ambiguous. This CDR3 contains 12 residues. Looked up from germline, CDR1 is GTSNPN and CDR2 is SVGIG (reference sequence).

At least ten counts were recorded for this clonotype. The chain combines TRBV7-9 with TRBJ2-7, with D perhaps matching TRBD1 (6 bases). Germline loops: CDR1 SEHNR, CDR2 FQNEAQ (reference sequence). Trimming took 5 bases from V and 3 from J, leaving 17 bases between them. CDR3 length: 15 residues. The CDR3 reads CASSVGTGLGYEQYF. CDR3 sequence (DNA): TGTGCCAGCAGCGTAGGAACAGGGTTGGGCTACGAGCAGTACTTC. The full variable domain, its missing parts supplied by reference TRBV7-9 and TRBJ2-7, is DTGVSQNPRHKITKRGQNVTFRCDPISEHNRLYWYRQTLGQGPEFLTYFQNEAQLEKSRLLSDRFSAERPKGSFSTLEIQRTEQGDSAMYLCASSVGTGLGYEQYFGPGTRLTVT.

The genes are TRBV5-5 and TRBJ2-7; 10 bases agree with TRBD1. The V gene end was trimmed by 1 base and the J gene end by 11 bases; junction bases not matched to a gene: 9. CDR3 length: 14 amino acids. The germline V gene has CDR1 SGHKS and CDR2 YYEKEE (reference sequence). The CDR3 is CASSLFSGQGSEYF. CDR3 sequence (DNA): TGTGCCAGCAGCTTGTTTTCGGGACAGGGGAGCGAGTACTTC. The complete variable domain, with remaining parts taken from reference TRBV5-5 and TRBJ2-7, reads DAGVTQSPTHLIKTRGQQVTLRCSPISGHKSVSWYQQVLGQGPQFIFQYYEKEERGRGNFPDRFSARQFPNYSSELNVNALLLGDSALYLCASSLFSGQGSEYFGPGTRLTVT.

This chain joins TRBV29-1 and TRBJ2-7, with TRBD1 as a possible D gene (6 bases). Germline CDR1 reads SQVTM; CDR2 reads ANQGSEA. V lost 5 bases to trimming and J lost 3 bases, with 17 bases between them. CDR3 length: 14 amino acids. The CDR3, as DNA: TGCAGCGTTATTAGGACGGGACATTTCTACGAGCAGTACTTC. Residues: CSVIRTGHFYEQYF.

The J gene is TRBJ1-2, the V gene TRBV2; D is ambiguous. The CDR3 length is 12 residues. V was clipped by 7 bases and J by 0 bases, with 6 bases between them. The germline gives CDR1 SNHLY, CDR2 FYNNEI. CDR3 bases: TGTGCCAGCACCGGTACTAACTATGGCTACACCTTC. Its protein product is CASTGTNYGYTF.